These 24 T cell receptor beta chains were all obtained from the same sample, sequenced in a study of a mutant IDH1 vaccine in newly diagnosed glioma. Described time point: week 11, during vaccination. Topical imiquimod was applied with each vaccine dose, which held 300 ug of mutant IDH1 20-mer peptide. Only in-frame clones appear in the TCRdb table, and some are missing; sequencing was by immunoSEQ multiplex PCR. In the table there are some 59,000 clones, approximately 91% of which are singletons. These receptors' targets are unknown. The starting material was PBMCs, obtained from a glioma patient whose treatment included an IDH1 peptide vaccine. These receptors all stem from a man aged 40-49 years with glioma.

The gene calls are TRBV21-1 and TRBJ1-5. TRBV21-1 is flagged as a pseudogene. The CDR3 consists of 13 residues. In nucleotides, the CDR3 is TGTGCCAGCAGCCCGGTTGGCAATCAGCCCCAGCATTTT. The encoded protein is CASSPVGNQPQHF.

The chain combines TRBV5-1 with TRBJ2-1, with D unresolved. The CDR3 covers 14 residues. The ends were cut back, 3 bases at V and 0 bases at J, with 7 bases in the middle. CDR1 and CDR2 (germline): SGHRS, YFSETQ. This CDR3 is CASSSDLSYNEQFF. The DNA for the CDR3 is TGCGCCAGCAGCTCTGACCTCTCCTACAATGAGCAGTTCTTC. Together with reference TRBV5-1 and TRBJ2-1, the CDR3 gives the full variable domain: KAGVTQTPRYLIKTRGQQVTLSCSPISGHRSVSWYQQTPGQGLQFLFEYFSETQRNKGNFPGRFSGRQFSNSRSEMNVSTLELGDSALYLCASSSDLSYNEQFFGPGTRLTVL.

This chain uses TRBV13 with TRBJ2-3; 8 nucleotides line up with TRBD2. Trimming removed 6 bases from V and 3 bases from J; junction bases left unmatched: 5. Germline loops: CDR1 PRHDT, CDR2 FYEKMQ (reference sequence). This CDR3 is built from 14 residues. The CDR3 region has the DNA TGTGCCAGCAGACGGGCGGGAGGTACAGATACGCAGTATTTT. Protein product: CASRRAGGTDTQYF.

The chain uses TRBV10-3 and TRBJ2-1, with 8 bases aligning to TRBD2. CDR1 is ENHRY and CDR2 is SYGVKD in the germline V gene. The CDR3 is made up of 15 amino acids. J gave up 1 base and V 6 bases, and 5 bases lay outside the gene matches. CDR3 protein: CAIRPGTRSYNEQFF. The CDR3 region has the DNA TGTGCCATCAGACCCGGGACTAGATCCTACAATGAGCAGTTCTTC.

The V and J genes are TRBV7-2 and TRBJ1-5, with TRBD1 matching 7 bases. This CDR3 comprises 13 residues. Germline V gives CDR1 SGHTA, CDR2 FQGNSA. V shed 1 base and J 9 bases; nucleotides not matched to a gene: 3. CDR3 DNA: TGTGCCAGCAGCTTAGGACAGGGACGGCCCCAGCATTTT. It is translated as CASSLGQGRPQHF. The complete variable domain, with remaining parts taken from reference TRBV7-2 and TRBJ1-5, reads GAGVSQSPSNKVTEKGKDVELRCDPISGHTALYWYRQSLGQGLEFLIYFQGNSAPDKSGLPSDRFSAERTGGSVSTLTIQRTQQEDSAVYLCASSLGQGRPQHFGDGTRLSIL.

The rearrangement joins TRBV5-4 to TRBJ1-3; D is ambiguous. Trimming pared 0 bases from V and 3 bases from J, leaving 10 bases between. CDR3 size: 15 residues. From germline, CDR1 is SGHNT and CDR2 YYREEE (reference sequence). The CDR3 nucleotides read TGTGCCAGCAGCTTGGGCATCCGGGATGGAAACACCATATATTTT. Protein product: CASSLGIRDGNTIYF.

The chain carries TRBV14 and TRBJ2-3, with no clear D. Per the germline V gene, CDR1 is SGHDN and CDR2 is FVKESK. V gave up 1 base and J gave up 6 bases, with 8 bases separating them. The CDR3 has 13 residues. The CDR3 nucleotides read TGTGCCAGCAGCCAAGGGTGGTCGGATACGCAGTATTTT. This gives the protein CASSQGWSDTQYF. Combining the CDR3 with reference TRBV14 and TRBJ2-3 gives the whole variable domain EAGVTQFPSHSVIEKGQTVTLRCDPISGHDNLYWYRRVMGKEIKFLLHFVKESKQDESGMPNNRFLAERTGGTYSTLKVQPAELEDSGVYFCASSQGWSDTQYFGPGTRLTVL.

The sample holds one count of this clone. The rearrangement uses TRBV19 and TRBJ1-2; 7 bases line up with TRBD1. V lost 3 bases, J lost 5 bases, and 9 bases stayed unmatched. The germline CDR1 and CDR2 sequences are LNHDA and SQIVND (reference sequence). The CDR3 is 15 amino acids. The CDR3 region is CASSIRPPDRYGYTF. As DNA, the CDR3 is TGTGCCAGTAGTATTAGGCCGCCGGACAGGTATGGCTACACCTTC.

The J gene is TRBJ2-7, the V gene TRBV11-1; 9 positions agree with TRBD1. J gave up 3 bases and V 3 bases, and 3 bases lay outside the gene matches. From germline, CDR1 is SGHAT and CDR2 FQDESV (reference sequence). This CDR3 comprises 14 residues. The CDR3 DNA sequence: TGTGCCAGCAGCTTTTCGGACAGGGGCTACGAGCAGTACTTC. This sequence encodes CASSFSDRGYEQYF.

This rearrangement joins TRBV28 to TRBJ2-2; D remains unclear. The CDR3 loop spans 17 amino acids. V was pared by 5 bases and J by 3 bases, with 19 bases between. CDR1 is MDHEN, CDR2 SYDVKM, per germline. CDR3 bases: TGTGCCAGCAGTCTTCCCCTGAGGCAAAGAGACACCGGGGAGCTGTTTTTT. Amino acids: CASSLPLRQRDTGELFF. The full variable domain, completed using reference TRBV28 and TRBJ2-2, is DVKVTQSSRYLVKRTGEKVFLECVQDMDHENMFWYRQDPGLGLRLIYFSYDVKMKEKGDIPEGYSVSREKKERFSLILESASTNQTSMYLCASSLPLRQRDTGELFFGEGSRLTVL.

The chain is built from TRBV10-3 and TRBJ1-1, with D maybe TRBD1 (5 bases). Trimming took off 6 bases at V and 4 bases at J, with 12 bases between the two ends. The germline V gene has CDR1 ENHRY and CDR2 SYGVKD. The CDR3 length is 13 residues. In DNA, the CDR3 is TGTGCCATCAGCGGACAAATCGCCACTGAAGCTTTCTTT. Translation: CAISGQIATEAFF.

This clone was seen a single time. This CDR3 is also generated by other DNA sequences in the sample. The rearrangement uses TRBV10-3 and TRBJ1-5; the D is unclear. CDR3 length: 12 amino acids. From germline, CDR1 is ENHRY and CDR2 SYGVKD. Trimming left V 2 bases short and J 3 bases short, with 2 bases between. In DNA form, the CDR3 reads TGTGCCATCAGTGAGAACAATCAGCCCCAGCATTTT. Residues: CAISENNQPQHF.

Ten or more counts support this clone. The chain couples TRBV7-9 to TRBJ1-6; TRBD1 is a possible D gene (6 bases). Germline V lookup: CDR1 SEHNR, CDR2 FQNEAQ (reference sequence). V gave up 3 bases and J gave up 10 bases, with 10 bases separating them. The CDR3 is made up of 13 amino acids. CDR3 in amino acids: CASSFTGQSPLHF. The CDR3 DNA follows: TGTGCCAGCAGCTTTACAGGGCAGTCACCCCTCCACTTT.

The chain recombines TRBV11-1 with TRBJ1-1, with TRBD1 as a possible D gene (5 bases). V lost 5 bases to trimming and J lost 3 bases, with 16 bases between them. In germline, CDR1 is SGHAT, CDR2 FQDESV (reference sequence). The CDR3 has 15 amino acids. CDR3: CASSLSTVGDTEAFF. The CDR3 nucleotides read TGTGCCAGCAGCCTATCGACAGTGGGGGACACTGAAGCTTTCTTT. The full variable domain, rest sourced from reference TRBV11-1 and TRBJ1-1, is EAEVAQSPRYKITEKSQAVAFWCDPISGHATLYWYRQILGQGPELLVQFQDESVVDDSQLPKDRFSAERLKGVDSTLKIQPAELGDSAMYLCASSLSTVGDTEAFFGQGTRLTVV.

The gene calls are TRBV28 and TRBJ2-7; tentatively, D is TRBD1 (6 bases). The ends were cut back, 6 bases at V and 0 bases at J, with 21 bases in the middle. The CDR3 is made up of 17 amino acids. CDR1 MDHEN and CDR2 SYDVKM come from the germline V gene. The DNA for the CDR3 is TGTGCCAGCAGCAACAGGGACCCGATAATAAGCTCCTACGAGCAGTACTTC. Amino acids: CASSNRDPIISSYEQYF.

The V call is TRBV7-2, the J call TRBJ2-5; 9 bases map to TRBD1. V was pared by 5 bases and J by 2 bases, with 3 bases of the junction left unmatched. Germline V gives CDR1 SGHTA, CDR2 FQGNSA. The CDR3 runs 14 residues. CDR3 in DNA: TGTGCCAGCAGCGACGACAGGGGGCAAGAGACCCAGTACTTC. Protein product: CASSDDRGQETQYF.

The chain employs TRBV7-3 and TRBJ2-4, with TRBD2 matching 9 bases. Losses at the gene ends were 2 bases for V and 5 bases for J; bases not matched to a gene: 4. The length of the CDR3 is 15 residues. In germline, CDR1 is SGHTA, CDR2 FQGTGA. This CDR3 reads CASSLASGAQNIQYF. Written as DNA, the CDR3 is TGTGCCAGCAGCTTAGCTAGCGGGGCCCAAAACATTCAGTACTTC.

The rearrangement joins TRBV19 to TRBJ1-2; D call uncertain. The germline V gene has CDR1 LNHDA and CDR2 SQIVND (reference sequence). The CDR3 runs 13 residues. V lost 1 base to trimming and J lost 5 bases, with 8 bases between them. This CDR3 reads CASSIVRAYGYTF. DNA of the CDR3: TGTGCCAGTAGTATAGTTCGGGCTTATGGCTACACCTTC.

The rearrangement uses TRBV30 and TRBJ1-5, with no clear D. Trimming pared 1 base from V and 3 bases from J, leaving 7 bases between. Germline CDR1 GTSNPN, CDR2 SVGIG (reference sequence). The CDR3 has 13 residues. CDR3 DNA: TGTGCCTGGAGTGGGTCTTCCAATCAGCCCCAGCATTTT. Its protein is CAWSGSSNQPQHF.

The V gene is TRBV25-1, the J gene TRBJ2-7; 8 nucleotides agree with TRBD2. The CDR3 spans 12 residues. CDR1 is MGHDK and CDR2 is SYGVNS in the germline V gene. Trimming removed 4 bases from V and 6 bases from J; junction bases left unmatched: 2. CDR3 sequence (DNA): TGTGCCAGCAGTGTAGCGGGACGCGAGCAGTACTTC. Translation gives CASSVAGREQYF.

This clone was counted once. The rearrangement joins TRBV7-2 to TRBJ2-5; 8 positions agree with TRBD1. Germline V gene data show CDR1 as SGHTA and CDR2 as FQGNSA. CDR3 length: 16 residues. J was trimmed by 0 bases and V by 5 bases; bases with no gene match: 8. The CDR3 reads CASSPGQGVYQETQYF. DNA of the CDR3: TGTGCCAGCAGCCCTGGACAGGGTGTTTACCAAGAGACCCAGTACTTC. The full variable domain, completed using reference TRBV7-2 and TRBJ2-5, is GAGVSQSPSNKVTEKGKDVELRCDPISGHTALYWYRQSLGQGLEFLIYFQGNSAPDKSGLPSDRFSAERTGGSVSTLTIQRTQQEDSAVYLCASSPGQGVYQETQYFGPGTRLLVL.

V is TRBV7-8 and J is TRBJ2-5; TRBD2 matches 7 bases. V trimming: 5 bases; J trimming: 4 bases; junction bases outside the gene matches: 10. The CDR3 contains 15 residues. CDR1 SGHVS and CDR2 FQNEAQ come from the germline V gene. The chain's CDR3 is CASSAHRDYRETQYF. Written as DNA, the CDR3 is TGTGCCAGCAGCGCCCACCGGGACTATCGAGAGACCCAGTACTTC.

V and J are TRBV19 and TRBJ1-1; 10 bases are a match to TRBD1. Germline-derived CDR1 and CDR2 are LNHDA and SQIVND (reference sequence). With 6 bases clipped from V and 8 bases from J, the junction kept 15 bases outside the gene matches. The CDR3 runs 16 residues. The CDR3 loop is CASSELPGQGLREAFF. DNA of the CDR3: TGTGCCAGTAGCGAACTACCGGGACAGGGGTTAAGGGAAGCTTTCTTT.

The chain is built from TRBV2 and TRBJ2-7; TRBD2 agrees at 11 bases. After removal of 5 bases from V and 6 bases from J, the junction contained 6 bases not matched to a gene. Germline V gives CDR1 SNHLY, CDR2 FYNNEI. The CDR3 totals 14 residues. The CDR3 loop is CASSQLAGVGEQYF. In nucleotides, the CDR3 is TGTGCCAGCAGTCAACTAGCGGGAGTCGGCGAGCAGTACTTC. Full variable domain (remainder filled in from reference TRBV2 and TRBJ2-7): EPEVTQTPSHQVTQMGQEVILRCVPISNHLYFYWYRQILGQKVEFLVSFYNNEISEKSEIFDDQFSVERPDGSNFTLKIRSTKLEDSAMYFCASSQLAGVGEQYFGPGTRLTVT.